This TCR beta chain was documented in a study of blood T cell repertoires in COVID-19. Germline V gene lookup returns CDR1 SGHRS and CDR2 YFSETQ. V dropped 4 bases and J dropped 6; count of bases not matched to a gene: 6. The CDR3 covers 17 residues. Some clones are missing from TCRdb's copy, which holds only in-frame ones; the method was immunoSEQ multiplex PCR. Of some 110,000 clones listed, roughly 72% were seen once; the top ten hold around 6%. Sequences were obtained from peripheral blood. The TCR sequence derives from a man older than 75 with COVID-19, enrolled during active disease. The J gene is TRBJ2-2, the V gene TRBV5-1; 16 positions agree with TRBD2. CDR3 residues: CASSGTGTSGRAGELFF. The CDR3 DNA is TGCGCCAGCAGCGGAACCGGGACTAGCGGGAGGGCCGGGGAGCTGTTTTTT.